Following are 11 T cell receptor beta chains from one sample sequenced in a study of shared clonotypes between healthy human individuals. Assay: immunoSEQ multiplex PCR; the TCRdb copy retains only in-frame clones and omits some. The sample includes approximately 980,000 clones, over 75% of them seen just once. The sample consisted of memory CD4+ T cells sorted from blood. Subset denoted: CD45RA-negative fraction. These receptors all stem from a man in his late teens or twenties in good health.

This chain links TRBV10-3 with TRBJ2-4; 8 positions agree with TRBD1. This CDR3 spans 15 amino acids. After removal of 2 bases from V and 6 bases from J, the junction contained 6 bases not matched to a gene. Germline V gives CDR1 ENHRY, CDR2 SYGVKD. CDR3 sequence (DNA): TGTGCCATCAGTGAGCAGGGCCAGGGGGCAAACATTCAGTACTTC. Encoded protein: CAISEQGQGANIQYF.

The DNA of the CDR3 is TGTGCCAGTAGTGTACAGGGGTTCTACAGCATGAACACTGAAGCTTTCTTT. Protein product: CASSVQGFYSMNTEAFF. V and J are TRBV19 and TRBJ1-1; 7 bases align to TRBD1. CDR1 and CDR2 from the germline V gene are LNHDA and SQIVND (reference sequence). This CDR3 spans 17 amino acids. The J segment lost 0 bases and the V segment lost 5 bases, leaving 12 bases of the junction unmatched.

This clone was seen once. The chain uses TRBV6-6 and TRBJ2-3; D not resolved. CDR1 and CDR2 (germline): MNHNY, SVGAGI (reference sequence). V gave up 4 bases and J gave up 5 bases, with 10 bases separating them. The CDR3 runs 13 residues. The CDR3 reads CASSFLDGDTQYF. Here the CDR3 DNA reads TGTGCCAGCAGTTTCCTGGACGGAGATACGCAGTATTTT.

This clone has more than one count but fewer than ten. The chain recombines TRBV6-1 with TRBJ1-5; D possibly corresponds to TRBD1 (6 bases). V was cut by 4 bases and J by 1 base, with 8 bases left in between. This CDR3 has 14 residues. CDR1 is MNHNS, CDR2 SASEGT, per germline. In nucleotides, the CDR3 is TGTGCCAGCAGTGGACAGGCAAGCAATCAGCCCCAGCATTTT. Translation gives CASSGQASNQPQHF.

This clone occurred a few times. The genes are TRBV7-2 and TRBJ2-7; 7 bases are a match to TRBD1. The V gene end was trimmed by 5 bases and the J gene end by 3 bases; junction bases not matched to a gene: 7. The CDR3 contains 14 residues. Germline values: CDR1 SGHTA, CDR2 FQGNSA. As DNA, the CDR3 is TGTGCCAGCAGCCCAAGCAGACAGGGCTACGAGCAGTACTTC. Its translation: CASSPSRQGYEQYF.

The chain couples TRBV7-3 to TRBJ2-2, with 8 positions matching TRBD1. The junction had 5 bases not matched to a gene; V was cut back by 4 bases and J by 4 bases. This CDR3 has 15 amino acids. Looked up from germline, CDR1 is SGHTA and CDR2 is FQGTGA. This CDR3 reads CASSSTGAGTGELFF. The CDR3 DNA is TGTGCCAGCAGCTCGACAGGGGCGGGCACCGGGGAGCTGTTTTTT.

The rearrangement uses TRBV27 and TRBJ2-3; D might be TRBD1 (6 bases). Germline lookup yields CDR1 MNHEY and CDR2 SMNVEV (reference sequence). Deletions cut 3 bases from V and 0 bases from J, with 10 bases between. The CDR3 totals 15 residues. CDR3 nucleotide sequence: TGTGCCAGCAGTTTGGGGACAAGCAGCACAGATACGCAGTATTTT. This sequence encodes CASSLGTSSTDTQYF.

V and J are TRBV29-1 and TRBJ2-1, with TRBD2 matching 16 bases. Unmatched junction bases numbered 18, after V lost 7 bases and J lost 0 bases. Germline CDR1 and CDR2: SQVTM and ANQGSEA. This CDR3 region has 21 residues. CDR3 loop: CSAIPGLAGGPGLSSYNEQFF. For the CDR3, the DNA is TGCAGCGCTATCCCGGGACTAGCGGGAGGGCCTGGGTTGAGCTCCTACAATGAGCAGTTCTTC.

This clone has only a few counts. The rearrangement joins TRBV10-2 to TRBJ2-1; 9 positions match TRBD2. The CDR3 length is 14 residues. The V gene's germline CDR1 is WSHSY and CDR2 SAAADI. V was clipped by 6 bases and J by 9 bases; unmatched bases: 9. CDR3 loop: CASSDAGGLGEQFF. The CDR3 DNA reads as TGCGCCAGCAGCGACGCGGGGGGGCTGGGTGAGCAGTTCTTC.

To note about this clone: The sample carries other DNA sequences with the same CDR3. The rearrangement links TRBV4-1 to TRBJ1-1; 9 positions match TRBD1. Per germline, CDR1 MGHRA and CDR2 YSYEKL. Losses at the gene ends were 1 base for V and 1 base for J; bases not matched to a gene: 1. This CDR3 region has 15 residues. CDR3 protein: CASSQGTGANTEAFF. CDR3 nucleotide sequence: TGCGCCAGCAGCCAAGGGACAGGGGCGAACACTGAAGCTTTCTTT.

V and J are TRBV5-1 and TRBJ2-3; D is tentatively TRBD1 or TRBD2 (5 bases each). This CDR3 region has 12 residues. The germline V gene encodes CDR1 SGHRS and CDR2 YFSETQ. V lost 4 bases to trimming and J lost 4 bases, with 7 bases between them. The CDR3: CASSGTSDTQYF. The CDR3 DNA reads as TGCGCCAGCAGCGGGACCTCAGATACGCAGTATTTT.